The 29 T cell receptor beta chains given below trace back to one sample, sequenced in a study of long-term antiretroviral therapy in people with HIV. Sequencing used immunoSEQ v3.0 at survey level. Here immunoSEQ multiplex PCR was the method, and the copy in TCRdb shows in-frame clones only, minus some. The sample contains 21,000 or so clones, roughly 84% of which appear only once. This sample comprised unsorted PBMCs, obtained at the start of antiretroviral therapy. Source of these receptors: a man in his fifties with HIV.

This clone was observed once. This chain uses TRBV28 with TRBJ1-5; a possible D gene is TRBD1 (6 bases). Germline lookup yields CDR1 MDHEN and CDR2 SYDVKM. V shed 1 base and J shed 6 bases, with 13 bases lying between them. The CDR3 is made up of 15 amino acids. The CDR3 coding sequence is TGTGCCAGCAGTTTATATGCGGGGGCGGGTCAGCCCCAGCATTTT. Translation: CASSLYAGAGQPQHF. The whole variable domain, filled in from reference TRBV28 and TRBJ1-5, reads DVKVTQSSRYLVKRTGEKVFLECVQDMDHENMFWYRQDPGLGLRLIYFSYDVKMKEKGDIPEGYSVSREKKERFSLILESASTNQTSMYLCASSLYAGAGQPQHFGDGTRLSIL.

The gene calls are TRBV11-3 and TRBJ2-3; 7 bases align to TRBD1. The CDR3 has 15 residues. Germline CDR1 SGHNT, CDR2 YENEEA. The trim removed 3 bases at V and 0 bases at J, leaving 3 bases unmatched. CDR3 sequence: CASSLGQISTDTQYF. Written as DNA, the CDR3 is TGTGCCAGCAGCTTGGGACAGATAAGCACAGATACGCAGTATTTT.

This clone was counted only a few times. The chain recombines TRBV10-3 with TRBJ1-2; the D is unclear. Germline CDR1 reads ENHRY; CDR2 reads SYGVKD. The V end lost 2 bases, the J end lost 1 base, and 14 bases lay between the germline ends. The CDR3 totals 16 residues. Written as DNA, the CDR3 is TGTGCCATCAGTGAGACGATTGCGGACCTTAACTATGGCTACACCTTC. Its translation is CAISETIADLNYGYTF.

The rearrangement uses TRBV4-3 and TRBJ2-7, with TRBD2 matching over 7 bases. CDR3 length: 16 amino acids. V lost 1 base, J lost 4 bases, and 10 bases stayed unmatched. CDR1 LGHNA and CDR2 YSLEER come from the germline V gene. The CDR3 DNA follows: TGCGCCAGCAGCCAAGGACAAGCGGGGCCGGCGTACGAGCAGTACTTC. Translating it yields CASSQGQAGPAYEQYF.

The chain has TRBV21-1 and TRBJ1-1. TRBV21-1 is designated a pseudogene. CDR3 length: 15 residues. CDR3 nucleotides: TGTGCCAGCAGCAAAGATCCGGACGGGAACACTGAAGCTTTCTTT. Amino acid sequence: CASSKDPDGNTEAFF.

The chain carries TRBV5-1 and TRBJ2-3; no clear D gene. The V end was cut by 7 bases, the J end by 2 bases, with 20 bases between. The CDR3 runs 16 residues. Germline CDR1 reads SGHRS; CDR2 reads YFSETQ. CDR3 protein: CASHPQSLLFTDTQYF. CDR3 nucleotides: TGCGCCAGCCACCCACAGAGTCTTCTCTTCACAGATACGCAGTATTTT. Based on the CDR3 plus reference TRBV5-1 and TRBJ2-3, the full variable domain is KAGVTQTPRYLIKTRGQQVTLSCSPISGHRSVSWYQQTPGQGLQFLFEYFSETQRNKGNFPGRFSGRQFSNSRSEMNVSTLELGDSALYLCASHPQSLLFTDTQYFGPGTRLTVL.

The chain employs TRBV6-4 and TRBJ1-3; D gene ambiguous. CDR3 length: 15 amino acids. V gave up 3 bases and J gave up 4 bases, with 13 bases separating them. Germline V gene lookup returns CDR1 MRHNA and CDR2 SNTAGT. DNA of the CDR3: TGTGCCAGCAGTGAGAACGGTAGCCCAGGAAACACCATATATTTT. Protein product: CASSENGSPGNTIYF.

The CDR3 nucleotides are TGTGCCAGCAGCACAGACAGTTATAGCAATCAGCCCCAGCATTTT. As protein: CASSTDSYSNQPQHF. The chain has TRBV6-6 and TRBJ1-5, with D possibly TRBD1 on 5 matching bases. CDR1 and CDR2 from the germline V gene are MNHNY and SVGAGI (reference sequence). This CDR3 region has 15 residues. The germline V and J ends were trimmed by 6 bases and 0 bases, with 12 bases remaining between them.

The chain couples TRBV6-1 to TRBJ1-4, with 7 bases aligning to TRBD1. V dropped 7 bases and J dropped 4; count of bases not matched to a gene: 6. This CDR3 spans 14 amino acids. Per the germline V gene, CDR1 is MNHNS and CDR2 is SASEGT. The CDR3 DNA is TGTGCCAGCAAGAAGGGGACAGTTAATGAAAAACTGTTTTTT. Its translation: CASKKGTVNEKLFF.

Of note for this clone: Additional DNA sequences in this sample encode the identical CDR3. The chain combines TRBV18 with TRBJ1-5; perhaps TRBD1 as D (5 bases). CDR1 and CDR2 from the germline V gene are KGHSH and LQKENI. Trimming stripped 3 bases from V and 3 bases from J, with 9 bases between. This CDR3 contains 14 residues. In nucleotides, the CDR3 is TGTGCCAGCTCACCGGGGGGGAACAATCAGCCCCAGCATTTT. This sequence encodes CASSPGGNNQPQHF.

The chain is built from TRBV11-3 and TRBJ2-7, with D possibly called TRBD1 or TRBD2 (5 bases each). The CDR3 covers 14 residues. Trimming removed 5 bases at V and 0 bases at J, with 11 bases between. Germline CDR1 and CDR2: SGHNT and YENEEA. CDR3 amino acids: CASSLGTDSYEQYF. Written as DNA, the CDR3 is TGTGCCAGCAGCCTCGGGACCGACTCCTACGAGCAGTACTTC. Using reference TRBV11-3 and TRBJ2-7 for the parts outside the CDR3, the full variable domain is EAGVVQSPRYKIIEKKQPVAFWCNPISGHNTLYWYLQNLGQGPELLIRYENEEAVDDSQLPKDRFSAERLKGVDSTLKIQPAELGDSAVYLCASSLGTDSYEQYFGPGTRLTVT.

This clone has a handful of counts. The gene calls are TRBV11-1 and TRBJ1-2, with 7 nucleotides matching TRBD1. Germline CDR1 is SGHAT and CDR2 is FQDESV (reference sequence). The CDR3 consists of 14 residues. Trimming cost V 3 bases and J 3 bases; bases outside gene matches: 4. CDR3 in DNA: TGTGCCAGCAGCTTGGGACAGCTACACTATGGCTACACCTTC. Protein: CASSLGQLHYGYTF.

The CDR3 spells CASSLRTGKKEQYF. The CDR3 bases are TGTGCCAGCAGCTTAAGGACAGGGAAAAAAGAGCAGTACTTC. The genes are TRBV5-4 and TRBJ2-7; TRBD1 matches 8 bases. The CDR3 loop spans 14 amino acids. In germline, CDR1 is SGHNT, CDR2 YYREEE (reference sequence). Trimming removed 2 bases from V and 7 bases from J; junction bases left unmatched: 8.

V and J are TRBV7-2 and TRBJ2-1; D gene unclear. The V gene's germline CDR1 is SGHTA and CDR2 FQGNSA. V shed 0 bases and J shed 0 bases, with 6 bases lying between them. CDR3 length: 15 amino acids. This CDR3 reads CASSLAAGSYNEQFF. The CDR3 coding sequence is TGTGCCAGCAGCTTAGCGGCAGGCTCCTACAATGAGCAGTTCTTC.

CDR3 bases: TGCGCCAGCAGCCTAGTGGGGGGCAATCAGCCCCAGCATTTT. As protein: CASSLVGGNQPQHF. The V and J genes are TRBV5-1 and TRBJ1-5, with a possible D match to TRBD1 (5 bases). V shed 4 bases and J shed 2 bases, with 10 bases lying between them. Germline V gene sequence: CDR1 SGHRS, CDR2 YFSETQ. This CDR3 is built from 14 residues. Full variable domain (missing parts from reference TRBV5-1 and TRBJ1-5): KAGVTQTPRYLIKTRGQQVTLSCSPISGHRSVSWYQQTPGQGLQFLFEYFSETQRNKGNFPGRFSGRQFSNSRSEMNVSTLELGDSALYLCASSLVGGNQPQHFGDGTRLSIL.

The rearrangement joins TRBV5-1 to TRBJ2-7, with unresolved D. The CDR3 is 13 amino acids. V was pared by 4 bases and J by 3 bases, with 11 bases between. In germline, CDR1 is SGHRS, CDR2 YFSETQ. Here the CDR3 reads CASSEDGNYEQYF. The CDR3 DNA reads TGCGCCAGCAGCGAGGACGGAAACTACGAGCAGTACTTC.

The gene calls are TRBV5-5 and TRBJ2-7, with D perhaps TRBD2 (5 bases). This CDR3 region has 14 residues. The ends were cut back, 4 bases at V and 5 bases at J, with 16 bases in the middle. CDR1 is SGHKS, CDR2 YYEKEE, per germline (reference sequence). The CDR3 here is CASSPLASQHEQYF. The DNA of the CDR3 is TGTGCCAGCAGCCCCCTGGCTAGCCAGCACGAGCAGTACTTC.

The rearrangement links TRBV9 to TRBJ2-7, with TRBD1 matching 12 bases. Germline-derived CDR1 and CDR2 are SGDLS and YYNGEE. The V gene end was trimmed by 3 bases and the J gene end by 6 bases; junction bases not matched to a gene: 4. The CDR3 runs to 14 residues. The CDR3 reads CASSAGTGGLEQYF. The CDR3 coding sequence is TGTGCCAGCAGCGCCGGGACAGGGGGCCTCGAGCAGTACTTC.

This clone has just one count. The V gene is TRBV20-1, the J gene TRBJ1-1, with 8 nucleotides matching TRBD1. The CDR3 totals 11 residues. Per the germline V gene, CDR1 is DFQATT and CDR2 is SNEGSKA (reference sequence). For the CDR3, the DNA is TGCAGGGCAGGGGGCGGTACTGAAGCTTTCTTT. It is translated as CRAGGGTEAFF.

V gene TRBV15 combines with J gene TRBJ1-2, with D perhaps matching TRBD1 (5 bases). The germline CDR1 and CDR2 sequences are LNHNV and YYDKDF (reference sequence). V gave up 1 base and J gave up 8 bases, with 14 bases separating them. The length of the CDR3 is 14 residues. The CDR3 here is CATSRAGTPAGYTF. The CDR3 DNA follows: TGTGCCACCAGCAGAGCCGGGACTCCCGCGGGCTACACCTTC.

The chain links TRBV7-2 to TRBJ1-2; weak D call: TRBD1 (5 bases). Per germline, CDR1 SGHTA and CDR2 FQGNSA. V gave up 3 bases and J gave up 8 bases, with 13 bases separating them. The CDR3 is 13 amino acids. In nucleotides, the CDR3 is TGTGCCAGCAGCTTGGGCAGGGAGGGGGGCTACACCTTC. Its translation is CASSLGREGGYTF.

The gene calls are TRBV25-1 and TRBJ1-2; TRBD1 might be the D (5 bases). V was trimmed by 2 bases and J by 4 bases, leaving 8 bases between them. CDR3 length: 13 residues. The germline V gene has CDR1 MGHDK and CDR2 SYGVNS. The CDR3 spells CASSEGGVYGYTF. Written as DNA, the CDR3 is TGTGCCAGCAGTGAAGGGGGGGTCTATGGCTACACCTTC.

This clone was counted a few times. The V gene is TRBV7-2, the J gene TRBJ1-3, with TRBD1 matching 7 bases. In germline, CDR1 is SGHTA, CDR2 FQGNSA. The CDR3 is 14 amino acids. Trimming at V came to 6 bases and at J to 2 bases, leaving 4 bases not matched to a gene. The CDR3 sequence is CASSRGLAGNTIYF. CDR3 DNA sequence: TGTGCCAGCAGTAGGGGGCTAGCTGGAAACACCATATATTTT.

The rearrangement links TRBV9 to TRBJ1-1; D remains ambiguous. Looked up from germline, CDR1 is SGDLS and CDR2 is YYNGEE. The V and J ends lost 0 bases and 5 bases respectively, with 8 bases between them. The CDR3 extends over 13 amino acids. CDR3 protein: CASSVGVRTEAFF. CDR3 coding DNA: TGTGCCAGCAGCGTAGGAGTTCGAACTGAAGCTTTCTTT.

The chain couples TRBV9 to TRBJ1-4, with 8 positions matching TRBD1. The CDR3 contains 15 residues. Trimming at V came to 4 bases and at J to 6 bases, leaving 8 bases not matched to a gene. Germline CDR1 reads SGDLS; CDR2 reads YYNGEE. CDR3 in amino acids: CASSFQQGGDEKLFF. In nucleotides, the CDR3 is TGTGCCAGCAGCTTCCAACAGGGGGGGGATGAAAAACTGTTTTTT.

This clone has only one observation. The CDR3 DNA follows: TGTGCCAGCTCACCACCTCCCGGTCCGCAAGTAGCTGAAGCTTTCTTT. It yields the protein CASSPPPGPQVAEAFF. The chain has TRBV18 and TRBJ1-1, with unresolved D. The V gene lost 0 bases and the J gene lost 6 bases, with 17 bases spanning the gap. The germline V gene has CDR1 KGHSH and CDR2 LQKENI. CDR3 size: 16 residues.

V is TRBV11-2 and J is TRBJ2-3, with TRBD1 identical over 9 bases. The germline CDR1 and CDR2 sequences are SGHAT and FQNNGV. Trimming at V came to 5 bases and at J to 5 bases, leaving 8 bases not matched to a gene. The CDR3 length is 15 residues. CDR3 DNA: TGTGCCAGCAGCCGCTGGGACAGGGAAGGAGATACGCAGTATTTT. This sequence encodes CASSRWDREGDTQYF. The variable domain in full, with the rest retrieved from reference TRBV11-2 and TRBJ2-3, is EAGVAQSPRYKIIEKRQSVAFWCNPISGHATLYWYQQILGQGPKLLIQFQNNGVVDDSQLPKDRFSAERLKGVDSTLKIQPAKLEDSAVYLCASSRWDREGDTQYFGPGTRLTVL.

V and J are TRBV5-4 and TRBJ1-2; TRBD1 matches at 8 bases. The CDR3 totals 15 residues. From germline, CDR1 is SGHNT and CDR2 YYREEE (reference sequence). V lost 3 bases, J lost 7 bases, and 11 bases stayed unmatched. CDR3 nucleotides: TGTGCCAGCAGCTACGGACAGGGAGGGACGTCTGGCTACACCTTC. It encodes CASSYGQGGTSGYTF.

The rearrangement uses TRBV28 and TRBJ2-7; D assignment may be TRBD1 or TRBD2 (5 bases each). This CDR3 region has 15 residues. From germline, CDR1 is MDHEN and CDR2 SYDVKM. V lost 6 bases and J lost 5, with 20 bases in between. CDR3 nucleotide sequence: TGTGCCAGCAGCTCACTAGGGGCCGGGTGGGACGAGCAGTACTTC. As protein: CASSSLGAGWDEQYF.